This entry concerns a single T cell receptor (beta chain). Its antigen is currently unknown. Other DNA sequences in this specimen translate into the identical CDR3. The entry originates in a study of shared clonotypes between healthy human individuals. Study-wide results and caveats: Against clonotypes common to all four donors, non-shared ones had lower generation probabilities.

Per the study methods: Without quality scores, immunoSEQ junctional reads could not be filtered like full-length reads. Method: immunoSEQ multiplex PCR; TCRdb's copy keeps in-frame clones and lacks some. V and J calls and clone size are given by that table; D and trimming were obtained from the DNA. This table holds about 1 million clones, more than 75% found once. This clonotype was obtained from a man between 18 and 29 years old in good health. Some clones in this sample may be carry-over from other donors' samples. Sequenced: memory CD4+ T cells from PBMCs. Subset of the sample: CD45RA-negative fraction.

The chain's CDR3 is CASSVDPSYEQYF. CDR3 sequence (DNA): TGTGCCAGCAGCGTAGACCCCAGCTACGAGCAGTACTTC. V is TRBV9 and J is TRBJ2-7, with D unresolved. V lost 0 bases, J lost 3 bases, and 7 bases lay in between. Germline values: CDR1 SGDLS, CDR2 YYNGEE. This CDR3 is 13 amino acids long.